The 20 T cell receptor beta chains presented below share a single source sample, sequenced in a study of identical twins. TCRdb recomputed calls from the 5' RACE reads with MiXCR, one row per CDR3 protein. The table lists 420,000 or so distinct CDR3 sequences, approximately 18% of them singletons. The sample taken for sequencing was naive T cells sorted from blood. The source is a man aged 50-60 years in good health.

The sample holds a few counts of this clonotype. The chain joins TRBV24-1 to TRBJ2-1; D not certain. This CDR3 is built from 13 residues. V lost 1 base and J lost 8, with 8 bases in between. The germline V gene has CDR1 KGHDR and CDR2 SFDVKD. CDR3 in DNA: TGTGCCACCAGTGATTTATGGGAACATGAGCAGTTCTTC. It yields the protein CATSDLWEHEQFF.

This clonotype has more than one count but fewer than ten. J is TRBJ2-3 and V is TRBV28; 10 bases are a match to TRBD2. The ends lost 6 bases at V and 5 bases at J; junction bases unmatched: 11. Germline assignment: CDR1 MDHEN and CDR2 SYDVKM. This CDR3 comprises 16 residues. The CDR3 coding sequence is TGTGCCAGCAGGTCAGCTAGCGGGAGCAGGGAAGATACGCAGTATTTT. Translating gives CASRSASGSREDTQYF.

CDR3 in DNA: TGTGCCAGCAGCCCCCAGGCTAGCGGGGACAACAATGAGCAGTTCTTC. Translation gives CASSPQASGDNNEQFF. The V call is TRBV9, the J call TRBJ2-1, with 9 bases fitting TRBD2. The germline gives CDR1 SGDLS, CDR2 YYNGEE. Trimming at V came to 4 bases and at J to 5 bases, leaving 10 bases not matched to a gene. CDR3 length: 16 amino acids.

V is TRBV28 and J is TRBJ2-1; D not resolved. The CDR3 totals 15 residues. The germline CDR1 and CDR2 sequences are MDHEN and SYDVKM. Between the trimmed V and J ends, which lost 8 bases and 0 bases, there was a span of 14 bases. In nucleotides, the CDR3 is TGTGCCAGCCATGGTTTGTTAAACTCCTACAATGAGCAGTTCTTC. Amino acid sequence: CASHGLLNSYNEQFF.

CDR3 residues: CASSQDRGDTQYF. CDR3 nucleotide sequence: TGCGCCAGCAGCCAAGATCGAGGAGATACGCAGTATTTT. The V call is TRBV4-3, the J call TRBJ2-3, with D uncertain. Germline V gives CDR1 LGHNA, CDR2 YSLEER. Between the trimmed V and J ends, which lost 0 bases and 5 bases, there was a span of 6 bases. CDR3 size: 13 residues.

The chain combines TRBV20-1 with TRBJ2-3, with 8 bases aligning to TRBD1. The CDR3 is made up of 15 amino acids. Germline V gene sequence: CDR1 DFQATT, CDR2 SNEGSKA (reference sequence). The trim removed 0 bases at V and 6 bases at J, leaving 8 bases unmatched. CDR3 amino acids: CSARDLQGARDTQYF. The DNA of the CDR3 is TGCAGTGCTAGAGATCTGCAGGGGGCGCGGGATACGCAGTATTTT.

This clonotype was observed at least ten times. The chain employs TRBV28 and TRBJ2-7, with D perhaps TRBD1 (6 bases). Germline CDR1 MDHEN, CDR2 SYDVKM. The CDR3 covers 15 residues. Trimming left V 4 bases short and J 3 bases short, with 16 bases between. CDR3 protein: CASSSPPAGDYEQYF. The CDR3 DNA is TGTGCCAGCAGTTCCCCCCCAGCAGGGGACTACGAGCAGTACTTC.

The chain links TRBV12-3 or TRBV12-4 to TRBJ1-2, with unresolved D. The CDR3 has 12 residues. Trimming shortened V by 8 bases and J by 6 bases, and 13 bases separated the two germline ends. The DNA of the CDR3 is TGTGCCAGCCGTAAAGCAGGCGATGGCTACACCTTC. Residues: CASRKAGDGYTF.

This clonotype showed up many times. The chain links TRBV7-2 to TRBJ2-5; TRBD2 matches 8 bases. Per germline, CDR1 SGHTA and CDR2 FQGNSA. The CDR3 extends over 15 amino acids. V gave up 3 bases and J gave up 5 bases; unmatched junction bases: 8. The CDR3 here is CASSFGPGLVETQYF. In DNA form, the CDR3 reads TGTGCCAGCAGCTTCGGACCGGGACTAGTGGAGACCCAGTACTTC.

In this sample, this clonotype turned up many times. The gene calls are TRBV20-1 and TRBJ2-1, with a weak D call TRBD2 (6 bases). Trimming took off 3 bases at V and 3 bases at J, with 6 bases between the two ends. Germline V CDR1 and CDR2: DFQATT, SNEGSKA (reference sequence). The CDR3 sequence is 12 residues long. CDR3 nucleotides: TGCAGTGCTAGCGGGGGCTACAATGAGCAGTTCTTC. It translates to CSASGGYNEQFF.

In its sample, this clonotype was seen a few times. The chain is built from TRBV21-1 and TRBJ2-1; TRBD2 reflects the table's D call only, with no check against the DNA. TRBV21-1 is listed as a pseudogene. The CDR3 is 15 residues long. The CDR3 sequence is CASKERVGGIYEQFF. The CDR3 region has the DNA TGTGCCAGCAAGGAGCGGGTAGGTGGAATTTATGAGCAGTTCTTC.

The chain joins TRBV7-2 to TRBJ1-1; D unclear. The CDR3 totals 15 residues. V was clipped by 7 bases and J by 0 bases, with 15 bases between them. The germline V gene has CDR1 SGHTA and CDR2 FQGNSA. Written as DNA, the CDR3 is TGTGCCAGCAATCCGAGAAGTGACATGAACACTGAAGCTTTCTTT. This encodes CASNPRSDMNTEAFF.

The J gene is TRBJ1-2, the V gene TRBV12-3 or TRBV12-4; D is possibly TRBD1 (6 bases). Trimming shortened V by 3 bases and J by 4 bases, and 12 bases separated the two germline ends. The CDR3 covers 14 residues. The chain's CDR3 is CASSFVLGGYGYTF. The DNA of the CDR3 is TGTGCCAGCAGTTTCGTTCTAGGGGGCTATGGCTACACCTTC.

This clonotype has more than one count but fewer than ten. The chain uses TRBV28 and TRBJ1-6; D unclear. Between the trimmed V and J ends, which lost 7 bases and 10 bases, there was a span of 14 bases. CDR1 MDHEN and CDR2 SYDVKM come from the germline V gene. The CDR3 runs to 13 residues. The CDR3 DNA follows: TGTGCCAGCACCCGGGGTAGAGTATCACCCCTCCACTTT. Translated: CASTRGRVSPLHF. Based on the CDR3 plus reference TRBV28 and TRBJ1-6, the full variable domain is DVKVTQSSRYLVKRTGEKVFLECVQDMDHENMFWYRQDPGLGLRLIYFSYDVKMKEKGDIPEGYSVSREKKERFSLILESASTNQTSMYLCASTRGRVSPLHFGNGTRLTVT.

This clonotype was detected a few times. The chain uses TRBV18 and TRBJ2-7, with unresolved D. CDR3 length: 17 residues. The germline V gene has CDR1 KGHSH and CDR2 LQKENI. Trimming removed 0 bases at V and 1 base at J, with 16 bases between. In DNA, the CDR3 is TGTGCCAGCTCACCACCGTCTCCGGACGGAGATTCCTACGAGCAGTACTTC. It translates to CASSPPSPDGDSYEQYF.

This clonotype was seen a few times. The CDR3 reads CASSQDLVRGGYTGELFF. In DNA form, the CDR3 reads TGCGCCAGCAGCCAAGATCTTGTGCGGGGGGGTTACACCGGGGAGCTGTTTTTT. The V and J genes are TRBV4-3 and TRBJ2-2; TRBD2 aligns across 9 bases. The CDR3 length is 18 residues. CDR1 and CDR2 from the germline V gene are LGHNA and YSLEER. Germline trimming cut 0 bases from V and 3 bases from J; bases unmatched to any gene: 8.

V gene TRBV6-1 combines with J gene TRBJ2-1; 13 bases line up with TRBD2. Unmatched junction bases numbered 8, after V lost 7 bases and J lost 8 bases. The CDR3 spans 15 residues. The germline CDR1 and CDR2 sequences are MNHNS and SASEGT. Here the CDR3 DNA reads TGTGCCAGCAATGGGGGGACTAGCGGGGTCGATGAGCAGTTCTTC. Encoded protein: CASNGGTSGVDEQFF.

This chain links TRBV6-2 or TRBV6-3 with TRBJ1-1, with D perhaps matching TRBD1 (5 bases). The CDR3 totals 16 residues. Trimming took 6 bases from V and 0 from J, leaving 17 bases between them. The germline V gene has CDR1 MNHEY and CDR2 SVGEGT. The CDR3 reads CASRMGDGVMNTEAFF. The DNA for the CDR3 is TGTGCCAGCAGGATGGGGGACGGAGTCATGAACACTGAAGCTTTCTTT.

The rearrangement joins TRBV5-4 to TRBJ2-5, with 7 bases identical to TRBD1. The CDR3 sequence is 14 residues long. CDR1 is SGHNT and CDR2 is YYREEE in the germline V gene (reference sequence). V lost 0 bases to trimming and J lost 2 bases; unmatched junction nucleotides: 1. The CDR3: CASSLDRGQETQYF. CDR3 sequence (DNA): TGTGCCAGCAGCTTGGACAGGGGACAAGAGACCCAGTACTTC. The full variable domain, its missing parts supplied by reference TRBV5-4 and TRBJ2-5, is ETGVTQSPTHLIKTRGQQVTLRCSSQSGHNTVSWYQQALGQGPQFIFQYYREEENGRGNFPPRFSGLQFPNYSSELNVNALELDDSALYLCASSLDRGQETQYFGPGTRLLVL.

This clonotype was seen more than once but under ten times. DNA of the CDR3: TGTGCCTGGAGAACGATCGGGACCCATAATGAAAAACTGTTTTTT. Translating gives CAWRTIGTHNEKLFF. The V gene is TRBV30, the J gene TRBJ1-4; D is possibly TRBD1 (5 bases). Trimming removed 3 bases from V and 4 bases from J, with 15 bases in between. From germline, CDR1 is GTSNPN and CDR2 SVGIG (reference sequence). The CDR3 runs to 15 residues. Complete variable domain (other parts from reference TRBV30 and TRBJ1-4): SQTIHQWPATLVQPVGSPLSLECTVEGTSNPNLYWYRQAAGRGLQLLFYSVGIGQISSEVPQNLSASRPQDRQFILSSKKLLLSDSGFYLCAWRTIGTHNEKLFFGSGTQLSVL.